What follows are 26 T cell receptor beta chains derived from one specimen sequenced in a study of T-cell reconstitution after alpha-beta-depleted transplantation in children. Unique molecular identifiers tagged the TCRbeta library. TCRdb re-called the PCR reads with MiXCR, one entry per CDR3 protein. The sample carries around 440,000 distinct CDR3 sequences, 16% recorded once. The sequencing here drew on PBMCs, mostly from graft donor cells, taken 360 days after TCRalphabeta/CD19-depleted stem cell transplant. These receptors all stem from a boy in the first two years of life who had a stem cell transplant for Wiskott-Aldrich syndrome, so the T cells may come from the graft donor.

This clonotype has just a few counts. The V gene is TRBV11-2, the J gene TRBJ2-1; 12 positions agree with TRBD2. Trimming took 5 bases from V and 4 from J; bases not matched to a gene: 12. The germline CDR1 and CDR2 sequences are SGHAT and FQNNGV. This CDR3 region has 18 residues. The CDR3 coding sequence is TGTGCCAGCAGCCTTCGGACTAGCGGGAACCCTGTTTACAATGAGCAGTTCTTC. As protein: CASSLRTSGNPVYNEQFF. The variable domain in full, completed from reference TRBV11-2 and TRBJ2-1, reads EAGVAQSPRYKIIEKRQSVAFWCNPISGHATLYWYQQILGQGPKLLIQFQNNGVVDDSQLPKDRFSAERLKGVDSTLKIQPAKLEDSAVYLCASSLRTSGNPVYNEQFFGPGTRLTVL.

In its sample, this clonotype was seen many times. This sequence joins TRBV20-1 and TRBJ1-1; possibly TRBD1 for D (6 bases). Germline values: CDR1 DFQATT, CDR2 SNEGSKA (reference sequence). CDR3 size: 16 residues. V lost 3 bases to trimming and J lost 4 bases, with 21 bases between them. CDR3 nucleotides: TGCAGTGCTAGCGGGGGCTTCGGGCGCCGGGGCACTGAAGCTTTCTTT. It specifies CSASGGFGRRGTEAFF.

V usage is TRBV4-2 and J usage is TRBJ2-2, with 10 bases that match TRBD2. This CDR3 has 19 amino acids. Germline V gene lookup returns CDR1 LGHNA and CDR2 YNFKEQ. The trim removed 1 base at V and 3 bases at J, leaving 11 bases unmatched. CDR3 protein: CASSQAFGKRGGDTGELFF. CDR3 nucleotide sequence: TGTGCCAGCAGCCAAGCCTTTGGGAAGCGGGGGGGCGACACCGGGGAGCTGTTTTTT.

This clonotype was picked up many times. The V call is TRBV12-3 or TRBV12-4, the J call TRBJ1-5; 7 bases agree with TRBD1. The CDR3 contains 14 residues. V lost 7 bases, J lost 4 bases, and 7 bases stayed unmatched. The DNA of the CDR3 is TGTGCCAGCACCAAAAAGGGGGCAAATCAGCCCCAGCATTTT. Translated, it gives CASTKKGANQPQHF.

This clonotype was detected a few times. The V call is TRBV12-3 or TRBV12-4, the J call TRBJ2-5; TRBD2 might be the D (6 bases). The ends were cut back, 5 bases at V and 7 bases at J, with 14 bases in the middle. The CDR3 runs 13 residues. CDR3 sequence reads: CASSPGRLGTQYF. CDR3 DNA sequence: TGTGCCAGCAGTCCAGGGAGGTTGGGGACCCAGTACTTC.

This chain uses TRBV29-1 with TRBJ2-1, with TRBD2 matching over 12 bases. V lost 4 bases to trimming and J lost 6 bases; unmatched junction nucleotides: 4. Germline V CDR1 and CDR2: SQVTM, ANQGSEA. The length of the CDR3 is 14 residues. In DNA form, the CDR3 reads TGCAGCGTTGGGGGGACTAGCGGGCTCAATGAGCAGTTCTTC. Translation: CSVGGTSGLNEQFF.

This rearrangement joins TRBV10-3 to TRBJ2-5; D gene uncertain. The CDR3 loop spans 11 amino acids. V lost 1 base, J lost 7 bases, and 4 bases lay in between. Looked up from germline, CDR1 is ENHRY and CDR2 is SYGVKD. CDR3 sequence (DNA): TGTGCCATCAGTGAGTGGGGGACCCAGTACTTC. This codes for CAISEWGTQYF.

The chain recombines TRBV6-5 with TRBJ2-3, with unresolved D. Trimming left V 4 bases short and J 1 base short, with 9 bases between. In germline, CDR1 is MNHEY, CDR2 SVGAGI. The CDR3 extends over 14 amino acids. The CDR3 coding sequence is TGTGCCAGCAGTTGGAGACACCGCACAGATACGCAGTATTTT. It specifies CASSWRHRTDTQYF.

This clonotype occurred a few times. This rearrangement joins TRBV4-1 to TRBJ1-5; D is unresolved. CDR3 length: 14 amino acids. Germline CDR1 is MGHRA and CDR2 is YSYEKL. V dropped 1 base and J dropped 5 bases, with 9 bases sitting between them. CDR3: CASSQGRRDQPQHF. For the CDR3, the DNA is TGCGCCAGCAGCCAAGGGCGCCGGGATCAGCCCCAGCATTTT.

The genes are TRBV28 and TRBJ2-5, with 7 nucleotides matching TRBD1. Trimming took 8 bases from V and 2 from J; bases not matched to a gene: 2. There are 12 residues in the CDR3. CDR1 and CDR2 (germline): MDHEN, SYDVKM. The CDR3 sequence: CASHRGQETQYF. The CDR3 region has the DNA TGTGCCAGCCACAGGGGACAAGAGACCCAGTACTTC. Using reference TRBV28 and TRBJ2-5 for the parts outside the CDR3, the full variable domain is DVKVTQSSRYLVKRTGEKVFLECVQDMDHENMFWYRQDPGLGLRLIYFSYDVKMKEKGDIPEGYSVSREKKERFSLILESASTNQTSMYLCASHRGQETQYFGPGTRLLVL.

CDR3 sequence reads: CASSYDRREQYF. CDR3 DNA: TGTGCCAGCAGTTACGATCGGCGCGAGCAGTACTTC. V and J are TRBV6-5 and TRBJ2-7; D not resolved. Germline CDR1 and CDR2: MNHEY and SVGAGI. The CDR3 has 12 amino acids. V was cut by 2 bases and J by 6 bases, with 8 bases left in between.

The gene calls are TRBV14 and TRBJ1-2; D remains ambiguous. The CDR3 covers 13 residues. V lost 2 bases, J lost 4 bases, and 8 bases lay in between. Germline V lookup: CDR1 SGHDN, CDR2 FVKESK. CDR3 protein: CASSQYVSYGYTF. The CDR3, as DNA: TGTGCCAGCAGCCAATACGTCAGCTATGGCTACACCTTC.

This clonotype appeared a few times. The V gene is TRBV14, the J gene TRBJ2-7; no reliable D call. The V end lost 1 base, the J end lost 10 bases, and 8 bases lay between the germline ends. The CDR3 is made up of 11 amino acids. CDR1 and CDR2 (germline): SGHDN, FVKESK. This CDR3 reads CASSQGPGQYF. CDR3 nucleotides: TGTGCCAGCAGCCAAGGCCCTGGACAGTACTTC. Combining the CDR3 with reference TRBV14 and TRBJ2-7 gives the whole variable domain EAGVTQFPSHSVIEKGQTVTLRCDPISGHDNLYWYRRVMGKEIKFLLHFVKESKQDESGMPNNRFLAERTGGTYSTLKVQPAELEDSGVYFCASSQGPGQYFGPGTRLTVT.

This clonotype was recorded at least ten times. The rearrangement joins TRBV12-3 or TRBV12-4 to TRBJ2-2; D is undetermined. CDR3 length equals 12 residues. V dropped 6 bases and J dropped 8 bases, with 10 bases sitting between them. This CDR3 reads CASSFEAGELFF. The DNA for the CDR3 is TGTGCCAGCAGCTTCGAGGCTGGGGAGCTGTTTTTT.

The chain carries TRBV11-2 and TRBJ2-2; D is possibly TRBD1 (6 bases). The CDR3 sequence is 18 residues long. CDR1 is SGHAT and CDR2 is FQNNGV in the germline V gene. Trimming removed 4 bases at V and 2 bases at J, with 20 bases between. CDR3 sequence: CASSSGRGQGTNTGELFF. In DNA, the CDR3 is TGTGCCAGCAGCTCGGGAAGGGGCCAGGGGACAAACACCGGGGAGCTGTTTTTT.

The V gene is TRBV5-1, the J gene TRBJ2-5; D not certain. V was shortened by 4 bases and J by 7 bases, with 11 bases between the two germline ends. The V gene's germline CDR1 is SGHRS and CDR2 YFSETQ. The CDR3 is 12 amino acids. The CDR3: CASSPERVTQYF. The CDR3 bases are TGCGCCAGCAGCCCGGAGCGTGTGACCCAGTACTTC.

The chain joins TRBV5-1 to TRBJ2-7; D possibly corresponds to TRBD1 (6 bases). Trimming took off 4 bases at V and 2 bases at J, with 13 bases between the two ends. Germline lookup yields CDR1 SGHRS and CDR2 YFSETQ. The CDR3 has 14 residues. Here the CDR3 DNA reads TGCGCCAGCAGCCCCGGGACATTGGCCTACGAGCAGTACTTC. Protein sequence: CASSPGTLAYEQYF.

This clonotype was counted a few times. The chain has TRBV14 and TRBJ2-7, with no clear D. Germline lookup yields CDR1 SGHDN and CDR2 FVKESK. V was trimmed by 1 base and J by 3 bases, leaving 10 bases between them. CDR3 size: 14 residues. The CDR3 is CASSQVPGGYEQYF. The CDR3 DNA is TGTGCCAGCAGCCAAGTCCCAGGTGGCTACGAGCAGTACTTC.

This chain uses TRBV19 with TRBJ1-2; D gene uncertain. The CDR3 is made up of 15 amino acids. Germline CDR1 and CDR2: LNHDA and SQIVND (reference sequence). Trimming cost V 3 bases and J 13 bases, with 24 bases left between them. The CDR3 nucleotides are TGTGCCAGTAGTATCCCCGACAAGGCACCTCTTGGAAGCACCTTC. Translated, it gives CASSIPDKAPLGSTF.

The chain carries TRBV7-9 and TRBJ1-1, with D possibly being TRBD1 (6 bases). CDR3 length: 16 amino acids. The germline CDR1 and CDR2 sequences are SEHNR and FQNEAQ (reference sequence). Trimming pared 5 bases from V and 0 bases from J, leaving 16 bases between. This CDR3 is CASSLDPDRLNTEAFF. The CDR3, as DNA: TGTGCCAGCAGCCTCGATCCCGACAGGTTGAACACTGAAGCTTTCTTT.

This chain connects TRBV20-1 to TRBJ2-3; a possible D gene is TRBD2 (5 bases). Trimming left V 6 bases short and J 2 bases short, with 21 bases between. CDR3 size: 16 residues. The germline CDR1 and CDR2 sequences are DFQATT and SNEGSKA (reference sequence). CDR3 nucleotides: TGCAGTGCCTCCCCACTAGAGACTTCGAACACAGATACGCAGTATTTT. As protein: CSASPLETSNTDTQYF.

The chain has TRBV25-1 and TRBJ2-1, with 10 bases identical to TRBD2. Losses at the gene ends were 6 bases for V and 5 bases for J; bases not matched to a gene: 13. The CDR3 runs to 17 residues. Per the germline V gene, CDR1 is MGHDK and CDR2 is SYGVNS. CDR3 loop: CASSAPILAGENNEQFF. The DNA of the CDR3 is TGTGCCAGCAGCGCTCCCATCCTAGCGGGAGAGAACAATGAGCAGTTCTTC.

The chain links TRBV28 to TRBJ2-7; 8 positions match TRBD1. The CDR3 extends over 15 amino acids. With V trimmed by 6 bases and J by 3 bases, 10 bases remained unmatched. Per germline, CDR1 MDHEN and CDR2 SYDVKM. CDR3 bases: TGTGCCAGCAGAGAAGGGGCAGGGGGCTACTACGAGCAGTACTTC. Translating gives CASREGAGGYYEQYF.

The gene calls are TRBV5-3 and TRBJ2-7; maybe TRBD1 (5 bases). TRBV5-3 is noted as an ORF with a role that remains uncertain. This CDR3 contains 13 residues. Trimming took off 8 bases at V and 6 bases at J, with 18 bases between the two ends. The CDR3, as DNA: TGTGCCAGGGGCTTGGGGCTCCTCTGCGAGCAGTACTTC. Translated, it gives CARGLGLLCEQYF.

This clonotype was seen only a few times. The genes are TRBV10-3 and TRBJ2-1, with 9 nucleotides matching TRBD1. V lost 7 bases, J lost 12 bases, and 4 bases stayed unmatched. The CDR3 contains 11 residues. The germline V gene has CDR1 ENHRY and CDR2 SYGVKD. CDR3 bases: TGTGCCATCATGGGACAGGGAGGGCAGTTCTTC. It translates to CAIMGQGGQFF.

The genes are TRBV18 and TRBJ1-5; 7 bases match TRBD1. This CDR3 spans 14 amino acids. Germline assignment: CDR1 KGHSH and CDR2 LQKENI. The trim removed 3 bases at V and 2 bases at J, leaving 1 base unmatched. The CDR3: CASSPDRGNQPQHF. Written as DNA, the CDR3 is TGTGCCAGCTCACCCGACAGGGGCAATCAGCCCCAGCATTTT. The full variable domain, rest sourced from reference TRBV18 and TRBJ1-5, is NAGVMQNPRHLVRRRGQEARLRCSPMKGHSHVYWYRQLPEEGLKFMVYLQKENIIDESGMPKERFSAEFPKEGPSILRIQQVVRGDSAAYFCASSPDRGNQPQHFGDGTRLSIL.